This TCR beta chain was sequenced in a study of regulatory T cells in long-lasting Graves disease. The time point denotes: newly diagnosed GD, antithyroid drugs for less than 3 months. With RNA extracted from PBMCs as input, the TCR library was made. Graves' disease diagnosis was established per American Thyroid Association guidelines. EDTA tubes received approximately 10 milliliters of collected peripheral blood. This clonotype showed up just a few times. Construction of TCR beta libraries relied on iRepertoire HTBI primers and on Arm-PCR targeting CDR3 regions. TCRdb reprocessed the multiplex PCR reads via MiXCR and lists one record per CDR3 protein. The repertoire includes 400,000 to 500,000 distinct CDR3 sequences, more than 12% of them detected once, and approximately 15% sits in the top ten. These same data were also listed under a study on T cells in Graves' hyperthyroidism and ophthalmopathy. This second study says: Newly diagnosed hyperthyroidism, duration under 2 months, in patients aged 18 to 65.

The source material was peripheral blood mononuclear cells (PBMCs), sampled at new diagnosis, from a patient treated with antithyroid drugs. This clonotype was sampled from a woman in her twenties or thirties with Graves disease.

The CDR3 sequence is CASRPTGIGETQYF. In nucleotides, the CDR3 is TGTGCCAGCAGGCCGACAGGGATAGGAGAGACCCAGTACTTC. This chain uses TRBV6-1 with TRBJ2-5, with 7 nucleotides matching TRBD1. Trimming at V came to 6 bases and at J to 4 bases, leaving 8 bases not matched to a gene. The length of the CDR3 is 14 residues. The germline V gene has CDR1 MNHNS and CDR2 SASEGT.